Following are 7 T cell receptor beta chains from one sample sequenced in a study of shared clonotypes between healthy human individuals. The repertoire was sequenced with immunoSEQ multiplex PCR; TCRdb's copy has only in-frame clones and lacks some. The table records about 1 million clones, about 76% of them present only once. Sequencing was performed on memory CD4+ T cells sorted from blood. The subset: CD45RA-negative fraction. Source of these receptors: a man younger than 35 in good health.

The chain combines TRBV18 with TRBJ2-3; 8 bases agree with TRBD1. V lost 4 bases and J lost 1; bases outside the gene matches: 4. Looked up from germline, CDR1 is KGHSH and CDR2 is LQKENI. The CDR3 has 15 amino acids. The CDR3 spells CASSQTGQGTDTQYF. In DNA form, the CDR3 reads TGTGCCAGCTCACAGACGGGACAGGGCACAGATACGCAGTATTTT.

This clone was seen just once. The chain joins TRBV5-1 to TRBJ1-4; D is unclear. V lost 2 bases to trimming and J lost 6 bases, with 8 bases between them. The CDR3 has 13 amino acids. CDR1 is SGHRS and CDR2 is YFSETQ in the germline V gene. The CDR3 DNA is TGCGCCAGCAGCTTAGGTTTTGATGAAAAACTGTTTTTT. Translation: CASSLGFDEKLFF.

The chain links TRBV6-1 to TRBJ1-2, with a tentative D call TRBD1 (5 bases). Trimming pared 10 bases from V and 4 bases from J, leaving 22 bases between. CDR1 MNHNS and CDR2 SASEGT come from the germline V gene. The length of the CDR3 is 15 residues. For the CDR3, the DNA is TGTGCCACCACGTCGGGGGGAGTAAACCTCTATGGCTACACCTTC. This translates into CATTSGGVNLYGYTF.

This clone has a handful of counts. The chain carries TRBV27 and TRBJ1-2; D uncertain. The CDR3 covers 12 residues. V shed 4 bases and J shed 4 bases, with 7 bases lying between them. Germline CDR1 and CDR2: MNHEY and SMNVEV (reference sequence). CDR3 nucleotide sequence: TGTGCCAGCAGTTCTCCTGGCTATGGCTACACCTTC. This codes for CASSSPGYGYTF.

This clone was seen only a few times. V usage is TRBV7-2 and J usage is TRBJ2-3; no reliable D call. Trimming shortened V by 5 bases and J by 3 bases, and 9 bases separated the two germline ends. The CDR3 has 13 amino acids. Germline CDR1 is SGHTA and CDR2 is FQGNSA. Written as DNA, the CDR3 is TGTGCCAGCAGCCTCCGACGGACAGATACGCAGTATTTT. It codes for CASSLRRTDTQYF.

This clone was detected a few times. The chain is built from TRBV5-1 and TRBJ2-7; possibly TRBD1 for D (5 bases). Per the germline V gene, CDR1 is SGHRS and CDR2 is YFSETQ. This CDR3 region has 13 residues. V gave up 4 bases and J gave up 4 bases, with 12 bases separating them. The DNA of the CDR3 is TGCGCCAGCAGCGGTCAGGGCCGATACGAGCAGTACTTC. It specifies CASSGQGRYEQYF. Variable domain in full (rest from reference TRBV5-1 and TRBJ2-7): KAGVTQTPRYLIKTRGQQVTLSCSPISGHRSVSWYQQTPGQGLQFLFEYFSETQRNKGNFPGRFSGRQFSNSRSEMNVSTLELGDSALYLCASSGQGRYEQYFGPGTRLTVT.

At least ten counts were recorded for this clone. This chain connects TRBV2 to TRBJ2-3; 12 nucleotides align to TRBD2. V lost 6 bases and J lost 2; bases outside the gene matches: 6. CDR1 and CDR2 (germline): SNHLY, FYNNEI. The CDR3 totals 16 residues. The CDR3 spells CASSRTSGIPTDTQYF. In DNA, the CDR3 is TGTGCCAGCAGCCGGACTAGCGGGATCCCCACAGATACGCAGTATTTT.